The next 24 T cell receptor beta chains were all read from a single sample in a study of cytomegalovirus exposure and HLA in healthy donors. 13 Jbeta primers and 60 Vbeta primers were used for the PCR. TCRdb's table, derived via immunoSEQ multiplex PCR, lists solely in-frame clones and lacks some. Found here are fewer than 120,000 clones, roughly four fifths of them singletons; the top ten hold 1% to 1.5%. What was sequenced was PBMCs. The receptors were gathered from a woman aged 25 to 39 in good health and CMV-seronegative.

The rearrangement links TRBV4-3 to TRBJ2-1, with 9 bases fitting TRBD2. Per the germline V gene, CDR1 is LGHNA and CDR2 is YSLEER. This CDR3 has 17 amino acids. V lost 0 bases to trimming and J lost 4 bases; unmatched junction nucleotides: 7. CDR3 nucleotides: TGCGCCAGCAGCCAAGATGCGGGGGGGCCGCCATACAATGAGCAGTTCTTC. This codes for CASSQDAGGPPYNEQFF.

V gene TRBV11-2 combines with J gene TRBJ1-4, with 9 positions matching TRBD1. The germline gives CDR1 SGHAT, CDR2 FQNNGV. There are 18 residues in the CDR3. Trimming removed 1 base from V and 3 bases from J; junction bases left unmatched: 9. The CDR3 region is CASSLAGQGTHSNEKLFF. The CDR3 DNA follows: TGTGCCAGCAGCTTAGCGGGACAGGGAACACACTCTAATGAAAAACTGTTTTTT.

In this sample, this clone turned up a few times. The chain has TRBV5-4 and TRBJ1-2; 7 nucleotides match TRBD1. The CDR3 is 15 amino acids. Germline V gives CDR1 SGHNT, CDR2 YYREEE (reference sequence). The trim removed 3 bases at V and 8 bases at J, leaving 13 bases unmatched. The CDR3 DNA sequence: TGTGCCAGCAGCTCGTATCGGACAGGCCCTCGGGGCTACACCTTC. Translating gives CASSSYRTGPRGYTF.

V is TRBV7-2 and J is TRBJ1-4; D call uncertain. The CDR3 covers 14 residues. V gave up 6 bases and J gave up 8 bases, with 16 bases separating them. Germline V gene lookup returns CDR1 SGHTA and CDR2 FQGNSA. CDR3 region: CASRYRAEGEKLFF. The CDR3 DNA sequence: TGTGCCAGCAGGTACCGGGCCGAGGGCGAAAAACTGTTTTTT. Using reference TRBV7-2 and TRBJ1-4 for the parts outside the CDR3, the full variable domain is GAGVSQSPSNKVTEKGKDVELRCDPISGHTALYWYRQSLGQGLEFLIYFQGNSAPDKSGLPSDRFSAERTGGSVSTLTIQRTQQEDSAVYLCASRYRAEGEKLFFGSGTQLSVL.

A few counts support this clone. V gene TRBV25-1 combines with J gene TRBJ1-4, with 8 bases aligning to TRBD1. This CDR3 region has 16 residues. Germline lookup yields CDR1 MGHDK and CDR2 SYGVNS. V shed 5 bases and J 7 bases; nucleotides not matched to a gene: 12. The DNA for the CDR3 is TGTGCCAGCAGTAACACCAGGGGGCGAAGTGGTGAAAAACTGTTTTTT. Residues: CASSNTRGRSGEKLFF.

V gene TRBV28 combines with J gene TRBJ1-1; D might be TRBD1 (6 bases). CDR3 length equals 14 residues. Germline V gives CDR1 MDHEN, CDR2 SYDVKM. V was shortened by 6 bases and J by 0 bases, with 11 bases between the two germline ends. The CDR3 DNA reads TGTGCCAGCAGAAAAGACAGGCTGAACACTGAAGCTTTCTTT. It codes for CASRKDRLNTEAFF.

V usage is TRBV11-2 and J usage is TRBJ2-3, with TRBD2 matching 7 bases. The V gene's germline CDR1 is SGHAT and CDR2 FQNNGV. After removal of 2 bases from V and 0 bases from J, the junction contained 2 bases not matched to a gene. The CDR3 runs 15 residues. CDR3 nucleotide sequence: TGTGCCAGCAGCTTAAGGGACTATAGCACAGATACGCAGTATTTT. It encodes CASSLRDYSTDTQYF. Supplemented by reference TRBV11-2 and TRBJ2-3, the full variable domain reads EAGVAQSPRYKIIEKRQSVAFWCNPISGHATLYWYQQILGQGPKLLIQFQNNGVVDDSQLPKDRFSAERLKGVDSTLKIQPAKLEDSAVYLCASSLRDYSTDTQYFGPGTRLTVL.

The CDR3 sequence is CASSLRDSYNSPLHF. As DNA, the CDR3 is TGTGCCAGCAGTTTACGAGACAGCTATAATTCACCCCTCCACTTT. The chain links TRBV28 to TRBJ1-6; a possible D gene is TRBD1 (5 bases). There are 15 residues in the CDR3. Germline CDR1 and CDR2: MDHEN and SYDVKM. V shed 2 bases and J shed 3 bases, with 8 bases lying between them.

The V and J genes are TRBV7-3 and TRBJ1-2, with TRBD1 identical over 8 bases. Trimming took 3 bases from V and 4 from J; bases not matched to a gene: 1. Germline CDR1 and CDR2: SGHTA and FQGTGA. This CDR3 is built from 13 residues. The CDR3 coding sequence is TGTGCCAGCAGCTTCACAGGGGGCTATGGCTACACCTTC. Its protein product is CASSFTGGYGYTF.

The J gene is TRBJ2-3, the V gene TRBV4-3; 8 bases are a match to TRBD2. CDR3 length: 16 amino acids. CDR1 and CDR2 (germline): LGHNA, YSLEER. J gave up 5 bases and V 4 bases, and 11 bases lay outside the gene matches. The DNA of the CDR3 is TGCGCCAGCAGCCCCGGGGCCGGGAGGGCCGGAGATACGCAGTATTTT. Encoded protein: CASSPGAGRAGDTQYF.

The rearrangement uses TRBV2 and TRBJ1-6; the D is unclear. The CDR3 contains 15 residues. The V gene lost 8 bases and the J gene lost 6 bases, with 17 bases spanning the gap. CDR1 and CDR2 (germline): SNHLY, FYNNEI. CDR3 sequence (DNA): TGTGCCAGCCTGGAGGTTGGGTTACTTAATTCACCCCTCCACTTT. It specifies CASLEVGLLNSPLHF.

The chain is built from TRBV10-3 and TRBJ2-5, with TRBD2 matching 7 bases. With V trimmed by 10 bases and J by 4 bases, 3 bases remained unmatched. The CDR3 sequence is 11 residues long. Germline V CDR1 and CDR2: ENHRY, SYGVKD. The CDR3: CATGGGETQYF. The CDR3, as DNA: TGTGCCACGGGGGGAGGAGAGACCCAGTACTTC.

The V gene is TRBV6-1, the J gene TRBJ2-7, with a weak D call TRBD2 (5 bases). This CDR3 has 14 residues. Trimming pared 7 bases from V and 2 bases from J, leaving 15 bases between. Per germline, CDR1 MNHNS and CDR2 SASEGT. Written as DNA, the CDR3 is TGTGCCAGCATTACTAGTGGTCCTCCCTACGAGCAGTACTTC. Amino acids: CASITSGPPYEQYF.

The J gene is TRBJ2-7, the V gene TRBV7-9, with TRBD1 identical over 9 bases. This CDR3 comprises 16 residues. Germline assignment: CDR1 SEHNR and CDR2 FQNEAQ (reference sequence). The J segment lost 1 base and the V segment lost 1 base, leaving 5 bases of the junction unmatched. The CDR3: CASSLVGQGKSYEQYF. In DNA form, the CDR3 reads TGTGCCAGCAGCTTAGTGGGACAGGGAAAATCCTACGAGCAGTACTTC.

V gene TRBV7-2 combines with J gene TRBJ2-1; D remains ambiguous. In germline, CDR1 is SGHTA, CDR2 FQGNSA. V lost 2 bases and J 2 bases, leaving 13 bases between the germline ends. The CDR3 runs to 16 residues. This CDR3 reads CASSLRPLGTYNEQFF. The CDR3 DNA reads as TGTGCCAGCAGCTTACGTCCCCTAGGAACCTACAATGAGCAGTTCTTC.

This clone was counted a few times. The chain recombines TRBV6-1 with TRBJ1-4; 7 nucleotides match TRBD1. With 1 base clipped from V and 3 bases from J, the junction kept 5 bases outside the gene matches. Germline lookup yields CDR1 MNHNS and CDR2 SASEGT. This CDR3 has 16 amino acids. CDR3 in amino acids: CASSEVRGAPNEKLFF. CDR3 nucleotides: TGTGCCAGCAGTGAAGTCAGGGGGGCGCCTAATGAAAAACTGTTTTTT.

This chain links TRBV6-1 with TRBJ2-5, with a possible D match to TRBD2 (5 bases). Germline-derived CDR1 and CDR2 are MNHNS and SASEGT. V was shortened by 6 bases and J by 4 bases, with 12 bases between the two germline ends. The CDR3 has 13 amino acids. CDR3 bases: TGTGCCAGCAGGAGGGAATTTAGAGAGACCCAGTACTTC. Residues: CASRREFRETQYF.

J is TRBJ1-1 and V is TRBV4-3; D is possibly TRBD1 (5 bases). The CDR3 runs to 17 residues. The germline CDR1 and CDR2 sequences are LGHNA and YSLEER. The V end was cut by 3 bases, the J end by 2 bases, with 19 bases between. The CDR3 reads CASSQDTTDTGNTEAFF. As DNA, the CDR3 is TGCGCCAGCAGCCAGGACACAACCGACACGGGCAACACTGAAGCTTTCTTT.

The sample holds one count of this clone. The rearrangement links TRBV11-2 to TRBJ2-2, with 12 nucleotides matching TRBD2. V trimming: 5 bases; J trimming: 6 bases; junction bases outside the gene matches: 4. The CDR3 contains 15 residues. The germline V gene encodes CDR1 SGHAT and CDR2 FQNNGV. CDR3 amino acids: CASSRLAGDSGELFF. The CDR3 bases are TGTGCCAGCAGCCGACTAGCGGGAGACTCCGGGGAGCTGTTTTTT.

The CDR3 region has the DNA TGTGCCAGCAGCTTCGACAGGGGCCACGAGCAGTACTTC. Its protein is CASSFDRGHEQYF. The chain carries TRBV27 and TRBJ2-7, with TRBD1 matching over 8 bases. In germline, CDR1 is MNHEY, CDR2 SMNVEV (reference sequence). V dropped 6 bases and J dropped 5; count of bases not matched to a gene: 6. The CDR3 is 13 residues long.

The rearrangement links TRBV10-3 to TRBJ2-1; TRBD2 matches 10 bases. The CDR3 runs to 15 residues. Unmatched junction bases numbered 5, after V lost 2 bases and J lost 7 bases. Germline V gives CDR1 ENHRY, CDR2 SYGVKD. In DNA form, the CDR3 reads TGTGCCATCAGTGAGACTAGCGGGGAGGGTAATGAGCAGTTCTTC. Its protein is CAISETSGEGNEQFF.

V gene TRBV19 combines with J gene TRBJ1-1; D unresolved. The CDR3 is 13 residues long. Trimming removed 4 bases from V and 4 bases from J, with 10 bases in between. Germline values: CDR1 LNHDA, CDR2 SQIVND (reference sequence). This chain's CDR3 is CASSTSTGTEAFF. The CDR3 DNA follows: TGTGCCAGTAGTACTTCGACTGGCACTGAAGCTTTCTTT.

This clone was seen a few times. This chain connects TRBV5-4 to TRBJ2-1; TRBD2 might be the D (5 bases). The CDR3 runs to 14 residues. The germline V and J ends were trimmed by 2 bases and 9 bases, with 15 bases remaining between them. Per germline, CDR1 SGHNT and CDR2 YYREEE (reference sequence). The CDR3 sequence: CASSLLKEAGEQFF. The CDR3 coding sequence is TGTGCCAGCAGCTTACTTAAGGAGGCGGGTGAGCAGTTCTTC.

The J gene is TRBJ2-3, the V gene TRBV11-2; TRBD2 aligns across 8 bases. V was pared by 6 bases and J by 3 bases, with 5 bases of the junction left unmatched. The CDR3 totals 14 residues. Looked up from germline, CDR1 is SGHAT and CDR2 is FQNNGV. This CDR3 reads CASRPTSETDTQYF. DNA of the CDR3: TGTGCCAGCAGGCCGACTAGCGAGACAGATACGCAGTATTTT. Filled out from reference TRBV11-2 and TRBJ2-3, the complete variable domain reads EAGVAQSPRYKIIEKRQSVAFWCNPISGHATLYWYQQILGQGPKLLIQFQNNGVVDDSQLPKDRFSAERLKGVDSTLKIQPAKLEDSAVYLCASRPTSETDTQYFGPGTRLTVL.